This T cell receptor beta chain was documented in a study of regulatory T cells in long-lasting Graves disease. Study summary: Duration of antithyroid drug therapy among newly diagnosed Graves' patients was under 3 months. Broader study findings: The study found TRBV28, TRBJ1-2 and TRBJ2-5 favored in persistent disease.

Remarks on this clonotype: Its antigen is not known. The CDR3 does not close with the conserved phenylalanine or tryptophan, likely indicating a read error.

This sample's time point: newly diagnosed GD, antithyroid drugs for less than 3 months. Scientists built the TCR library using RNA that was extracted from PBMCs. Diagnoses of Graves' disease were made by American Thyroid Association guidelines. Construction of TCR beta libraries relied on iRepertoire HTBI primers and on Arm-PCR targeting CDR3 regions. In TCRdb, the multiplex PCR reads were re-called with MiXCR into one record per CDR3 protein. The sample has about 530,000 distinct CDR3 sequences; approximately 16% are singletons. Trimming left V 4 bases short and J 5 bases short, with 14 bases between. Germline V gene data show CDR1 as LGHDT and CDR2 as YNNKEL (reference sequence). This CDR3 is 14 amino acids long. These data also featured in a second study, about T cells in Graves' hyperthyroidism and ophthalmopathy. From that second work: Ophthalmopathy could be told apart from stable hyperthyroidism with a 13 V-J model.

Sample: peripheral blood mononuclear cells (PBMCs), taken at new diagnosis, from a patient treated with antithyroid drugs. J is TRBJ2-5 and V is TRBV3-1, with D perhaps matching TRBD1 (5 bases). This receptor was identified in a woman aged 35-60 years with Graves disease. CDR3: CASSLTGPGETQYL. The CDR3 coding sequence is TGTGCCAGCAGCCTTACAGGACCCGGGGAGACCCAGTACCTC.